This T cell receptor (beta chain) was identified in a study of blood T cell repertoires in COVID-19. Study-level background: Whether acute or convalescent, the COVID-19 samples came from the United States, Italy and Spain. In each case, the material was cDNA or gDNA derived from T cells, B-cell-depleted T cells, or PBMCs.

In the original processing: The assay estimated nucleated cells by amplifying reference gene primers. The table came from immunoSEQ multiplex PCR; TCRdb's copy has only in-frame clones and leaves some out. The DNA gave D and trimming, while V, J and clone size come from that table. The table lists approximately 200,000 clones, 70% to 90% of them singletons. Germline CDR1 SGDLS, CDR2 YYNGEE. With V trimmed by 3 bases and J by 5 bases, 4 bases remained unmatched. The CDR3 consists of 13 residues. J is TRBJ1-1 and V is TRBV9; 7 bases agree with TRBD1. The sequenced sample consisted of peripheral blood. The TCR comes from a man between 60 and 75 years old with acute or convalescent COVID-19. CDR3 protein: CASSALQGTEAFF. The CDR3 nucleotides are TGTGCCAGCAGCGCGTTACAGGGGACTGAAGCTTTCTTT.